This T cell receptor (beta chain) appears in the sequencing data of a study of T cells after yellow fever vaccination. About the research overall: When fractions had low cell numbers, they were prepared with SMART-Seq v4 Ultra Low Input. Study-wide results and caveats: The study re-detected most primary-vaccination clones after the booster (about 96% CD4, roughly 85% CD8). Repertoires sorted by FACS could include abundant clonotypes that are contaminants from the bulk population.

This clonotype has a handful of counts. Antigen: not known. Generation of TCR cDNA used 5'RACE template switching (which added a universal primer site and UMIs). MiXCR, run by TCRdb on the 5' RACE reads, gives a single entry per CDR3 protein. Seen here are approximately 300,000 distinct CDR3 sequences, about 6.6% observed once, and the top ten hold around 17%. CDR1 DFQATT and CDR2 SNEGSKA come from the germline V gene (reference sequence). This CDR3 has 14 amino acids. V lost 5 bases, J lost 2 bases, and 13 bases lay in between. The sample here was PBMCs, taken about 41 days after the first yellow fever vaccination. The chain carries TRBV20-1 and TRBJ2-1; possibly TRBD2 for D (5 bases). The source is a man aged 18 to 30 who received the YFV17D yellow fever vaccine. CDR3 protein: CSARGPGTYNEQFF. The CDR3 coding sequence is TGCAGTGCTCGAGGGCCAGGTACCTACAATGAGCAGTTCTTC.